Listed below are T cell receptor beta chains from one sample, sequenced in a study of T-cell reconstitution after alpha-beta-depleted transplantation in children. TCRdb recomputed calls from the PCR reads with MiXCR, one row per CDR3 protein. The sample holds 450,000 to 600,000 distinct CDR3 sequences, about 10% seen once. The source was PBMCs, collected before TCRalphabeta/CD19-depleted stem cell transplant. Source of these receptors: a child aged 2 to 15 with inherited bone marrow failure, due to receive a stem cell transplant. Each CDR3 is given with its conserved first and last residue. Fields, in order: D gene, J gene, V gene, clone size, CDR3 protein, CDR3 DNA. The D gene is left open where the match is weak. Size is stated for part of the rows, as once, few or many counts, or as a class when the clone is expanded.

d_call: -; j_call: TRBJ2-1; v_call: TRBV18; clone_size: -; cdr3_aa: CASSPGKYNEQFF; cdr3_nt: TGTGCCAGCTCACCAGGGAAGTACAATGAGCAGTTCTTC
d_call: TRBD1; j_call: TRBJ1-5; v_call: TRBV20-1; clone_size: many; cdr3_aa: CSAQSGTASNQPQHF; cdr3_nt: TGCAGTGCTCAAAGCGGGACAGCTAGCAATCAGCCCCAGCATTTT
d_call: TRBD2; j_call: TRBJ2-1; v_call: TRBV15; clone_size: -; cdr3_aa: CATNPGTSGHNEQFF; cdr3_nt: TGTGCCACCAACCCGGGGACTAGCGGCCACAATGAGCAGTTCTTC
d_call: TRBD2; j_call: TRBJ2-1; v_call: TRBV20-1; clone_size: many; cdr3_aa: CSASPAGGPHEQFF; cdr3_nt: TGCAGTGCTAGCCCAGCGGGAGGGCCCCATGAGCAGTTCTTC
d_call: -; j_call: TRBJ2-7; v_call: TRBV20-1; clone_size: -; cdr3_aa: CSARWDTYEQYF; cdr3_nt: TGCAGTGCTAGGTGGGACACCTACGAGCAGTACTTC
d_call: -; j_call: TRBJ1-3; v_call: TRBV5-1; clone_size: few; cdr3_aa: CASSSQNSGNTIYF; cdr3_nt: TGCGCCAGCAGCTCGCAGAACTCTGGAAACACCATATATTTT
d_call: TRBD1; j_call: TRBJ1-5; v_call: TRBV4-3; clone_size: many; cdr3_aa: CASSPYRGDDQPQHF; cdr3_nt: TGCGCCAGCAGCCCATACAGGGGCGATGATCAGCCCCAGCATTTT
d_call: -; j_call: TRBJ1-4; v_call: TRBV10-3; clone_size: -; cdr3_aa: CAISDPGSPNEKLFF; cdr3_nt: TGTGCCATCAGTGATCCCGGGAGTCCTAATGAAAAACTGTTTTTT
d_call: TRBD1; j_call: TRBJ1-1; v_call: TRBV5-1; clone_size: few; cdr3_aa: CASSLLGGATEAFF; cdr3_nt: TGCGCCAGCAGCTTGTTAGGGGGCGCGACTGAAGCTTTCTTT
d_call: TRBD2; j_call: TRBJ2-1; v_call: TRBV12-3/TRBV12-4; clone_size: many; cdr3_aa: CASLSPPETSAEQFF; cdr3_nt: TGTGCCAGCCTGTCCCCCCCTGAGACTAGCGCTGAGCAGTTCTTC
d_call: -; j_call: TRBJ2-7; v_call: TRBV24-1; clone_size: many; cdr3_aa: CATSGDGYEQYF; cdr3_nt: TGTGCCACCAGTGGGGACGGCTACGAGCAGTACTTC
d_call: -; j_call: TRBJ2-1; v_call: TRBV29-1; clone_size: many; cdr3_aa: CSVAPGPSSYNEQFF; cdr3_nt: TGCAGCGTTGCACCGGGACCCAGCTCCTACAATGAGCAGTTCTTC
d_call: -; j_call: TRBJ2-1; v_call: TRBV5-4; clone_size: -; cdr3_aa: CASSTKSTGGSYNEQFF; cdr3_nt: TGTGCCAGCAGCACGAAATCGACAGGAGGCTCCTACAATGAGCAGTTCTTC
d_call: TRBD2; j_call: TRBJ2-1; v_call: TRBV20-1; clone_size: -; cdr3_aa: CSARDWGLAANEQFF; cdr3_nt: TGCAGTGCTAGAGACTGGGGACTAGCGGCCAATGAGCAGTTCTTC
d_call: TRBD1; j_call: TRBJ1-2; v_call: TRBV12-3/TRBV12-4; clone_size: many; cdr3_aa: CASSFKDRGPGYTF; cdr3_nt: TGTGCCAGCAGTTTTAAAGACAGGGGGCCTGGCTACACCTTC
d_call: TRBD2; j_call: TRBJ2-1; v_call: TRBV20-1; clone_size: -; cdr3_aa: CSARDPQPGLGSYNEQFF; cdr3_nt: TGCAGTGCTAGAGATCCCCAACCGGGACTAGGATCCTACAATGAGCAGTTCTTC
d_call: TRBD2; j_call: TRBJ2-1; v_call: TRBV4-3; clone_size: many; cdr3_aa: CASSPGLAGVFEQFF; cdr3_nt: TGCGCCAGCAGCCCCGGACTAGCGGGAGTGTTTGAGCAGTTCTTC
d_call: TRBD1; j_call: TRBJ1-2; v_call: TRBV7-9; clone_size: -; cdr3_aa: CASSSSRQGEYGYTF; cdr3_nt: TGTGCCAGCAGCTCAAGTCGACAGGGCGAATATGGCTACACCTTC
d_call: TRBD1; j_call: TRBJ2-7; v_call: TRBV4-3; clone_size: many; cdr3_aa: CASSPDTGQNYEQYF; cdr3_nt: TGCGCCAGCAGCCCTGATACGGGACAGAACTACGAGCAGTACTTC
d_call: -; j_call: TRBJ2-3; v_call: TRBV12-3/TRBV12-4; clone_size: many; cdr3_aa: CASSPGRWDTDTQYF; cdr3_nt: TGTGCCAGCAGTCCTGGGCGATGGGACACAGATACGCAGTATTTT
d_call: -; j_call: TRBJ2-7; v_call: TRBV29-1; clone_size: many; cdr3_aa: CSVEVVGQSPYEQYF; cdr3_nt: TGCAGCGTTGAAGTAGTCGGACAGAGTCCCTACGAGCAGTACTTC
d_call: -; j_call: TRBJ2-7; v_call: TRBV10-3; clone_size: many; cdr3_aa: CAISESQGRTYEQYF; cdr3_nt: TGTGCCATCAGTGAGTCACAGGGAAGAACCTACGAGCAGTACTTC
d_call: -; j_call: TRBJ2-1; v_call: TRBV6-5; clone_size: many; cdr3_aa: CASSYLRQDRQFF; cdr3_nt: TGTGCCAGCAGTTACCTTCGTCAGGACAGGCAGTTCTTC
d_call: -; j_call: TRBJ2-5; v_call: TRBV4-3; clone_size: many; cdr3_aa: CASSQRRSTQETQYF; cdr3_nt: TGCGCCAGCAGCCAACGGAGGTCAACTCAAGAGACCCAGTACTTC
d_call: TRBD1; j_call: TRBJ2-7; v_call: TRBV7-8; clone_size: many; cdr3_aa: CASSVGTDRTYEQYF; cdr3_nt: TGTGCCAGCAGCGTCGGGACAGATAGGACCTACGAGCAGTACTTC
d_call: TRBD2; j_call: TRBJ2-5; v_call: TRBV3-1; clone_size: -; cdr3_aa: CASSLRLAGFQETQYF; cdr3_nt: TGTGCCAGCAGCTTAAGACTAGCGGGTTTCCAAGAGACCCAGTACTTC
d_call: -; j_call: TRBJ2-7; v_call: TRBV4-3; clone_size: many; cdr3_aa: CASSQWQNYEQYF; cdr3_nt: TGCGCCAGCAGCCAGTGGCAGAACTACGAGCAGTACTTC
d_call: TRBD1; j_call: TRBJ1-2; v_call: TRBV12-3/TRBV12-4; clone_size: many; cdr3_aa: CASRQGAQGYTF; cdr3_nt: TGTGCCAGCAGACAGGGGGCGCAAGGCTACACCTTC
d_call: -; j_call: TRBJ2-7; v_call: TRBV20-1; clone_size: many; cdr3_aa: CSASRSAITYEQYF; cdr3_nt: TGCAGTGCTAGCCGTAGCGCTATTACCTACGAGCAGTACTTC
d_call: -; j_call: TRBJ2-2; v_call: TRBV7-2; clone_size: many; cdr3_aa: CASQSPVAATGELFF; cdr3_nt: TGTGCCAGCCAGTCACCGGTAGCTGCCACCGGGGAGCTGTTTTTT
d_call: -; j_call: TRBJ1-1; v_call: TRBV7-2; clone_size: many; cdr3_aa: CASSLVGGGEAFF; cdr3_nt: TGTGCCAGCAGCTTAGTCGGGGGCGGTGAAGCTTTCTTT
d_call: TRBD2; j_call: TRBJ2-2; v_call: TRBV24-1; clone_size: many; cdr3_aa: CATSEVAGSNTGELFF; cdr3_nt: TGTGCCACCAGTGAGGTAGCGGGGTCTAACACCGGGGAGCTGTTTTTT
d_call: TRBD1; j_call: TRBJ2-7; v_call: TRBV12-3/TRBV12-4; clone_size: many; cdr3_aa: CASSRTGLSSYEQYF; cdr3_nt: TGTGCCAGCAGCCGGACAGGCCTGAGCTCCTACGAGCAGTACTTC
d_call: -; j_call: TRBJ1-2; v_call: TRBV7-2; clone_size: many; cdr3_aa: CASSPSIGNYGYTF; cdr3_nt: TGTGCCAGCAGCCCTTCTATCGGGAACTATGGCTACACCTTC
d_call: -; j_call: TRBJ1-3; v_call: TRBV3-1; clone_size: -; cdr3_aa: CASSPAGNTIYF; cdr3_nt: TGTGCCAGCAGCCCGGCGGGAAACACCATATATTTT
d_call: -; j_call: TRBJ1-5; v_call: TRBV15; clone_size: -; cdr3_aa: CATSIFSSNQPQHF; cdr3_nt: TGTGCCACCAGCATATTCAGTAGCAATCAGCCCCAGCATTTT
d_call: TRBD2; j_call: TRBJ2-5; v_call: TRBV4-3; clone_size: many; cdr3_aa: CASSQAREGGETQYF; cdr3_nt: TGCGCCAGCAGCCAAGCTCGGGAGGGCGGAGAGACCCAGTACTTC
d_call: -; j_call: TRBJ2-7; v_call: TRBV7-2; clone_size: many; cdr3_aa: CASSAPAGVLYEQYF; cdr3_nt: TGTGCCAGCAGCGCCCCTGCCGGTGTGCTCTACGAGCAGTACTTC
d_call: TRBD2; j_call: TRBJ2-7; v_call: TRBV20-1; clone_size: -; cdr3_aa: CSARGAGGGYEQYF; cdr3_nt: TGCAGTGCTAGAGGGGCGGGAGGGGGCTACGAGCAGTACTTC
d_call: -; j_call: TRBJ2-2; v_call: TRBV5-1; clone_size: many; cdr3_aa: CASSPTTRTGELFF; cdr3_nt: TGCGCCAGCAGCCCGACAACTAGAACCGGGGAGCTGTTTTTT
d_call: TRBD2; j_call: TRBJ2-3; v_call: TRBV5-1; clone_size: many; cdr3_aa: CASRKRGGADTQYF; cdr3_nt: TGCGCCAGCAGAAAGCGGGGCGGGGCAGATACGCAGTATTTT
d_call: -; j_call: TRBJ2-1; v_call: TRBV19; clone_size: once; cdr3_aa: CASSMARSKGNEQFF; cdr3_nt: TGTGCCAGTAGTATGGCGCGGAGTAAAGGCAATGAGCAGTTCTTC
d_call: -; j_call: TRBJ2-1; v_call: TRBV7-2; clone_size: many; cdr3_aa: CASTLYRGPNEQFF; cdr3_nt: TGTGCCAGCACCCTCTATCGAGGGCCCAATGAGCAGTTCTTC
d_call: TRBD1; j_call: TRBJ2-1; v_call: TRBV11-2; clone_size: few; cdr3_aa: CASSLDRQGARNEQFF; cdr3_nt: TGTGCCAGCAGCTTAGATAGGCAGGGGGCGCGAAATGAGCAGTTCTTC